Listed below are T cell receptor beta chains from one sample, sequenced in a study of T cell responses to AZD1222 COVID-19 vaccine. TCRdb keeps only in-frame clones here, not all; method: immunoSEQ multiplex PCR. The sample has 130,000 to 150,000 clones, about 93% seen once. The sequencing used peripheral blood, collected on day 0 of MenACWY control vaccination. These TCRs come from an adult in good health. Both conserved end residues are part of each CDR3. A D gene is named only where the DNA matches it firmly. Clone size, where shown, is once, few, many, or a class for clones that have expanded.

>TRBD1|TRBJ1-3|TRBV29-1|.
TGCAGCGCCTCGACAGGGCCTGGAAACACCATATATTTT
CSASTGPGNTIYF
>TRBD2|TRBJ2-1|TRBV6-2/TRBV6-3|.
TGTGCCAGCAGTTTGTTTAGCGGGGGGGCCGATGAGCAGTTCTTC
CASSLFSGGADEQFF
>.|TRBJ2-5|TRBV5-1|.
TGCGCCAGCGGAACAGGTTTGGAAGAGACCCAGTACTTC
CASGTGLEETQYF
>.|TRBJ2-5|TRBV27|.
TGTGCCAGCAGTTTAAACGGGGGTGACCAGTACTTC
CASSLNGGDQYF
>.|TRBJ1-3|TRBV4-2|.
TGTGCCAGCAGCCAAGATGGGCCAGACTCTGGAAACACCATATATTTT
CASSQDGPDSGNTIYF
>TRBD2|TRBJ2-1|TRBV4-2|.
TGTGCCAGCAGCCAAGATGGGGCTAGCGGGGGCAATGAGCAGTTCTTC
CASSQDGASGGNEQFF
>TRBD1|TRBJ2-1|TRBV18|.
TGTGCCAGCTCACTAGGGACAGGGGGAAACAATGAGCAGTTCTTC
CASSLGTGGNNEQFF
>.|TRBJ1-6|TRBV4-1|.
TGCGCCAGCAGCCAAGCCTCGCAGGGCTATAATTCACCCCTCCACTTT
CASSQASQGYNSPLHF
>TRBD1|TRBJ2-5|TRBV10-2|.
TGCGCCAGCAGTGTAACAGGGGTAGTTGTTCTCCCTGGGACCCAAGAGACCCAGTACTTC
CASSVTGVVVLPGTQETQYF
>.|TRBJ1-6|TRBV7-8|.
TGTGCCAGCAGGCTGGGCAGCAATTCACCCCTCCACTTT
CASRLGSNSPLHF
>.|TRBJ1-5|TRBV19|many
TGTGCCAGTAGCCTCAATGATCTGAGCAATCAGCCCCAGCATTTT
CASSLNDLSNQPQHF
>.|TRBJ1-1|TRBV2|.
TGTGCCAGCAGTGAAGCGGGCCTCGGTGGAGCTTTCTTT
CASSEAGLGGAFF
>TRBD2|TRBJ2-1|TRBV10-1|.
TGCGCCAGCAGTGAGGATTTTAGCGGGGGCGGTGAGCAGTTCTTC
CASSEDFSGGGEQFF
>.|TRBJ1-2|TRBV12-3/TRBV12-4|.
TGTGCCAGCAGTCACAGGGTTGGCTACACCTTC
CASSHRVGYTF
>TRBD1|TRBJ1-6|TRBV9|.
TGTGCCAGCAGCGCTGGACAGGGCGCCCTCCACTTT
CASSAGQGALHF
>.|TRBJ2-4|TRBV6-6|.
TGTGCCAGCAGTTACGGTCTGGGGTTAGGCAAAAACATTCAGTACTTC
CASSYGLGLGKNIQYF
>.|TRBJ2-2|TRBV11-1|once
TGTGCCAGCACGAACCAAGGAGGGTTAGGCGGGGAGCTGTTTTTT
CASTNQGGLGGELFF
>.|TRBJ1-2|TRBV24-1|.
TGTGCCACCAGTGTAAGGGCAAGGTGTGGCTACACCTTC
CATSVRARCGYTF
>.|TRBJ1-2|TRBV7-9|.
TGTGCCAGCAGCCCAAACTGGGGTGGGGGCGGTGACTATGGCTACACCTTC
CASSPNWGGGGDYGYTF
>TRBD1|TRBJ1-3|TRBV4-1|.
TGCGCCAGCAGCCAAGAGCTCTCGGGACAGGCCTTCTCTGGAAACACCATATATTTT
CASSQELSGQAFSGNTIYF
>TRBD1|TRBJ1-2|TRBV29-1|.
TGCAGCGTTGAAGAGGGGACAGCGCCGAACTATGGCTACACCTTC
CSVEEGTAPNYGYTF
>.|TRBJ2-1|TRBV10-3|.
TGTGCCATCAGCGACTCCTTCGATGAGCAGTTCTTC
CAISDSFDEQFF
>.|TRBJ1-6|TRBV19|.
TGTGCCAGTGCTACGGGGAGGGGTAATTCACCCCTCCACTTT
CASATGRGNSPLHF
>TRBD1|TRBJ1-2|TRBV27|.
TGTGCCAGCAGTTTAGTGGCAGGGGGCGTCTATGGCTACACCTTC
CASSLVAGGVYGYTF
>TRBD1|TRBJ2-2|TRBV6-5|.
TGTGCCAGCAGCTTGGGGGACAGATACACCGGGGAGCTGTTTTTT
CASSLGDRYTGELFF
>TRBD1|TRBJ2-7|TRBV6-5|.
TGTGCCAGCATCCCTCCCGGGACAGGGGGCGAGCAGTACTTC
CASIPPGTGGEQYF
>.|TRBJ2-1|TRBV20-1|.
TGCAGTGCTAGTCGTCCTGACAGAGCAAACAATGAGCAGTTCTTC
CSASRPDRANNEQFF
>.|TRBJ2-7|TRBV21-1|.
TGTGCCAGCAGTCGCCGTTGGCTAGCGTGCTACGAGCAGTACTTC
CASSRRWLACYEQYF
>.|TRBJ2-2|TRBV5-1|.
TGCGCCAGCTCATCTGGACAAACCGGGGAGCTGTTTTTT
CASSSGQTGELFF
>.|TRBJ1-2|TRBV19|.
TGTGCCAGTAGTATGGGCAGTAACTATGGCTACACCTTC
CASSMGSNYGYTF
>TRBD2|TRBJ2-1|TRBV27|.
TGTGCCAGCAGTTCCCCCCTAACCGGTAGCGGGAGTACCTACAATGAGCAGTTCTTC
CASSSPLTGSGSTYNEQFF
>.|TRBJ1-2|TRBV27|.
TGTGCCAGCAGTCTGTTCCCGGGATACGAGGGCTATGGCTACACCTTC
CASSLFPGYEGYGYTF
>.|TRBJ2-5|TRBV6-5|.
TGTGCCAGCAGTTCTCTACGGGAGTGGAGCCAAGAGACCCAGTACTTC
CASSSLREWSQETQYF
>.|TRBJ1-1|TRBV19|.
TGTGCCAGTAGTATTTGGAGGGGGGACACTGAAGCTTTCTTT
CASSIWRGDTEAFF
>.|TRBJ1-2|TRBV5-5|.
TGTGCCAGCAGCTTGGGCTTCGGAGAGGATGGCTACACCTTC
CASSLGFGEDGYTF
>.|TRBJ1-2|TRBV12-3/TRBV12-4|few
TGTGCCAGCCGATCGGGCGGAACCTATGGCTACACCTTC
CASRSGGTYGYTF
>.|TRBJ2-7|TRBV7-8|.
TGTGCCAGCAGCTTAGGACATTCCTACGAGCAGTACTTC
CASSLGHSYEQYF
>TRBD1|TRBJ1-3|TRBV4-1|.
TGCGCCAGCAGCCGCCCTACCGGGACAGGGACTGGAAACACCATATATTTT
CASSRPTGTGTGNTIYF
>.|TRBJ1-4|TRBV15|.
TGTGCCACCAGCACCAGGGGTGAAAAACTGTTTTTT
CATSTRGEKLFF
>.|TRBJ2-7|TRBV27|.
TGTGCCAGCAGCATAGGAACGGCCTCCTACGAGCAGTACTTC
CASSIGTASYEQYF
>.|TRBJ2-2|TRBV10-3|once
TGTGCCATCAGTGGCCAAGCGAACACCGGGGAGCTGTTTTTT
CAISGQANTGELFF
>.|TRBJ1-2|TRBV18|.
TGTGCCAGCTCACCACGGGGTTTACAGTCCTCCGACGGCTATGGCTACACCTTC
CASSPRGLQSSDGYGYTF
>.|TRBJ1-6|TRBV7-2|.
TGTGCCAGCAGCTTTAATTTCGAGGGGCCTTCACCCCTCCACTTT
CASSFNFEGPSPLHF
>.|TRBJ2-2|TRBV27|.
TGTGCCAGCAGTTCGGCAGGGGCGGGCACCGGGGAGCTGTTTTTT
CASSSAGAGTGELFF
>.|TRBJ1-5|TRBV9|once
TGTGCCAGCAGCGTAGGGGAGGCGGGTCAGCCCCAGCATTTT
CASSVGEAGQPQHF
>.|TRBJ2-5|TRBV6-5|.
TGTGCCAGCACCCTCGCGGTAGACACCCAAGAGACCCAGTACTTC
CASTLAVDTQETQYF
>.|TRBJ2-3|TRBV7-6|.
TGTGCCAGCAGCTTAGCGGGAGTCGAGACAGATACGCAGTATTTT
CASSLAGVETDTQYF
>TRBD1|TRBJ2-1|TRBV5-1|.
TGCGCCAGCAGCCTAGGACAGGCCGCCTACAATGAGCAGTTCTTC
CASSLGQAAYNEQFF
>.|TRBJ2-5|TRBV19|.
TGTGCCAGTAGTACTGGGGTGGGTCTGCGGGAGACCCAGTACTTC
CASSTGVGLRETQYF
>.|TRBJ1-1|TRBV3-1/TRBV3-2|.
TGTGCCAGCAGTCAATGGACTTTTGAAGCTTTCTTT
CASSQWTFEAFF
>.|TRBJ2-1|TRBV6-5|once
TGTGCCAGCAGGGGGACCGGGGGCAAGAATGAGCAGTTCTTC
CASRGTGGKNEQFF